Following are 10 T cell receptor beta chains from one sample sequenced in a study of T cell repertoires in cytomegalovirus infection. TCRdb redid the calling of the reads with MiXCR, one entry per CDR3 protein. The sample yields 150,000 to 200,000 distinct CDR3 sequences, 15% to 20% seen once. The source material was PBMCs. The receptors come from a human donor in good health (CMV status not recorded). Some clones in this sample may be carry-over from other donors' samples.

The chain couples TRBV28 to TRBJ2-5; 9 bases agree with TRBD2. This CDR3 region has 16 residues. V shed 6 bases, J shed 4 bases, and the junction held 12 bases outside the gene matches. Germline CDR1 MDHEN, CDR2 SYDVKM. CDR3 in DNA: TGTGCCAGCAGCCCCCCGAGCGGGAGGTTCAGAGAGACCCAGTACTTC. Its translation is CASSPPSGRFRETQYF.

The sample holds many counts of this clonotype. This chain uses TRBV7-3 with TRBJ1-2; D is possibly TRBD1 (6 bases). The CDR3 spans 16 residues. Per the germline V gene, CDR1 is SGHTA and CDR2 is FQGTGA. V was shortened by 2 bases and J by 8 bases, with 21 bases between the two germline ends. This CDR3 is CASSLDGSRDTTGYTF. The CDR3 DNA reads TGTGCCAGCAGCTTAGATGGAAGCAGGGACACCACGGGCTACACCTTC. The full variable domain, its missing parts supplied by reference TRBV7-3 and TRBJ1-2, is GAGVSQTPSNKVTEKGKYVELRCDPISGHTALYWYRQSLGQGPEFLIYFQGTGAADDSGLPNDRFFAVRPEGSVSTLKIQRTERGDSAVYLCASSLDGSRDTTGYTFGSGTRLTVV.

This clonotype has just a few counts. This chain uses TRBV7-9 with TRBJ1-1, with D tentatively TRBD1 (5 bases). CDR3 length equals 14 residues. Trimming cost V 8 bases and J 1 base, with 14 bases left between them. Per the germline V gene, CDR1 is SEHNR and CDR2 is FQNEAQ (reference sequence). CDR3 protein: CASGREGANTEAFF. For the CDR3, the DNA is TGTGCCAGCGGAAGGGAAGGGGCGAACACTGAAGCTTTCTTT.

This clonotype was found a few times. CDR3 coding DNA: TGCAGTGCTTTTGACGCAAGCACAGATACGCAGTATTTT. Protein sequence: CSAFDASTDTQYF. This rearrangement joins TRBV20-1 to TRBJ2-3; D uncertain. The CDR3 covers 13 residues. Germline V gene data show CDR1 as DFQATT and CDR2 as SNEGSKA (reference sequence). Trimming pared 5 bases from V and 0 bases from J, leaving 9 bases between.

This clonotype was observed many times. The V and J genes are TRBV7-6 and TRBJ2-3; TRBD2 aligns across 8 bases. The CDR3 totals 14 residues. Unmatched junction bases numbered 4, after V lost 3 bases and J lost 5 bases. CDR1 is SGHVS and CDR2 is FNYEAQ in the germline V gene. The CDR3 reads CASSLRGAGDTQYF. The CDR3 DNA is TGTGCCAGCAGCTTGCGGGGGGCCGGAGATACGCAGTATTTT.

The table lists this clonotype with a few counts. The chain recombines TRBV6-2 or TRBV6-3 with TRBJ2-7; 10 nucleotides match TRBD2. The CDR3 sequence is 15 residues long. Unmatched junction bases numbered 9, after V lost 7 bases and J lost 3 bases. Germline V gene sequence: CDR1 MNHEY, CDR2 SVGEGT. The CDR3 spells CASTTTSGAVYEQYF. The CDR3, as DNA: TGTGCCAGCACCACTACTAGCGGGGCCGTCTACGAGCAGTACTTC.

This clonotype occurred a few times. This CDR3 reads CSASFGRGTEAFF. CDR3 DNA sequence: TGCAGTGCTAGCTTCGGGCGTGGCACTGAAGCTTTCTTT. V usage is TRBV20-1 and J usage is TRBJ1-1; D gene ambiguous. The germline CDR1 and CDR2 sequences are DFQATT and SNEGSKA (reference sequence). This CDR3 has 13 amino acids. V lost 3 bases and J lost 4, with 12 bases in between.

The chain employs TRBV28 and TRBJ2-7, with a weak D call TRBD2 (8 bases). V lost 6 bases, J lost 2 bases, and 23 bases lay in between. In germline, CDR1 is MDHEN, CDR2 SYDVKM. The CDR3 totals 17 residues. The CDR3 is CASRVVAGRGGPYEQYF. The CDR3 DNA follows: TGTGCCAGCAGAGTGGTAGCGGGAAGAGGGGGCCCCTACGAGCAGTACTTC. Full variable domain (missing parts from reference TRBV28 and TRBJ2-7): DVKVTQSSRYLVKRTGEKVFLECVQDMDHENMFWYRQDPGLGLRLIYFSYDVKMKEKGDIPEGYSVSREKKERFSLILESASTNQTSMYLCASRVVAGRGGPYEQYFGPGTRLTVT.

The gene calls are TRBV29-1 and TRBJ1-3; 7 nucleotides align to TRBD1. CDR1 and CDR2 (germline): SQVTM, ANQGSEA. With 6 bases clipped from V and 0 bases from J, the junction kept 8 bases outside the gene matches. CDR3 length equals 15 residues. As DNA, the CDR3 is TGCAGCGTGTACGGACAGGCGAGCTCTGGAAACACCATATATTTT. Amino acid sequence: CSVYGQASSGNTIYF.

With regard to this clonotype: Since a much larger clone is just one base distant, this may be a read error. This sequence joins TRBV5-1 and TRBJ1-2; perhaps TRBD1 as D (5 bases). This CDR3 has 12 residues. Germline values: CDR1 SGHRS, CDR2 YFSETQ. The CDR3 spells CANSSVGAGYTF. The CDR3, as DNA: TGCGCCAACAGCTCGGTCGGGGCCGGCTACACCTTC.